This section outlines one T cell receptor (beta chain) sequence together with its context. What it binds is not known. In making TCR beta libraries, quantitative 5'-RACE with molecular barcodes was used. TCRdb redid the calling of the 5' RACE reads with MiXCR, one entry per CDR3 protein. Here the sample spans some 300,000 distinct CDR3 sequences, roughly 20% being singletons. This entry belongs to a study of CD8 T cells in ankylosing spondylitis. V was clipped by 8 bases and J by 4 bases, with 15 bases between them. Germline assignment: CDR1 LNHNV and CDR2 YYDKDF (reference sequence). This CDR3 spans 14 amino acids. Regarding the study as a whole: In ankylosing spondylitis blood, a motif of eight highly homologous TCR beta variants appeared characteristic. In ankylosing spondylitis patients, matched synovial fluid reportedly showed significant enrichment of disease-linked clones. In peripheral blood, disease-linked CD8+ clones occurred at relatively low frequencies.

The sequence derives from a female donor with ankylosing spondylitis or in good health (not recorded which). The J gene is TRBJ1-3, the V gene TRBV15, with D tentatively TRBD1 (6 bases). The sample consisted of blood, either unsorted or a sorted T cell fraction (not recorded which). CDR3 coding DNA: TGTGCCACCCGCGTTTCCGGGACAGGAAACACCATATATTTT. Translated: CATRVSGTGNTIYF.